Presented here are 22 T cell receptor beta chains from one specimen sequenced in a study of a mutant IDH1 vaccine in newly diagnosed glioma. For these TCRs, the target antigens are not known. The time point denotes: week 23, last vaccination. With topical imiquimod, each dose of the vaccine consisted of 300 ug of mutant IDH1 20-mer peptide. The assay was immunoSEQ multiplex PCR, and TCRdb's table has in-frame clones only and misses some. The repertoire consists of about 65,000 clones, with around 83% occurring once and the leading ten covering 4%. Sample: PBMCs, taken from a glioma patient whose treatment included an IDH1 peptide vaccine. Receptor source: a man aged 25-45 years with glioma.

The chain uses TRBV9 and TRBJ1-1; 7 bases align to TRBD1. CDR1 and CDR2 from the germline V gene are SGDLS and YYNGEE. V shed 3 bases and J 6 bases; nucleotides not matched to a gene: 11. CDR3 length equals 15 residues. The CDR3 nucleotides read TGTGCCAGCAGCGCTGAAGACAGGGTAGGATCTGAAGCTTTCTTT. It yields the protein CASSAEDRVGSEAFF.

The V and J genes are TRBV6-5 and TRBJ1-1; no clear D. In germline, CDR1 is MNHEY, CDR2 SVGAGI. The V and J ends lost 5 bases and 12 bases respectively, with 13 bases between them. The CDR3 has 11 amino acids. CDR3 in DNA: TGTGCCAGCAGTAAGGCCCGGCGGTCTTTCTTT. Its protein product is CASSKARRSFF.

This clone was counted a single time. Other DNA sequences from this sample encode an identical CDR3 as well. The chain uses TRBV7-9 and TRBJ1-3; the D is unclear. CDR3 length: 14 residues. Germline-derived CDR1 and CDR2 are SEHNR and FQNEAQ (reference sequence). V lost 5 bases to trimming and J lost 0 bases, with 8 bases between them. CDR3 coding DNA: TGTGCCAGCAGCCTAAGTAACTCTGGAAACACCATATATTTT. Translation gives CASSLSNSGNTIYF.

J is TRBJ2-5 and V is TRBV5-4; 9 positions match TRBD1. The CDR3 covers 17 residues. Germline CDR1 reads SGHNT; CDR2 reads YYREEE (reference sequence). The V segment lost 2 bases and the J segment 5 bases; nucleotides outside the gene matches: 13. CDR3 amino acids: CASSFQHLNRGHETQYF. As DNA, the CDR3 is TGTGCCAGCAGCTTTCAACACCTGAACAGGGGGCACGAGACCCAGTACTTC. Drawing the rest from reference TRBV5-4 and TRBJ2-5, the complete variable domain is ETGVTQSPTHLIKTRGQQVTLRCSSQSGHNTVSWYQQALGQGPQFIFQYYREEENGRGNFPPRFSGLQFPNYSSELNVNALELDDSALYLCASSFQHLNRGHETQYFGPGTRLLVL.

This sequence joins TRBV28 and TRBJ1-2, with D possibly TRBD1 on 6 matching bases. V lost 4 bases and J 14 bases, leaving 14 bases between the germline ends. The CDR3 is 11 residues long. Germline assignment: CDR1 MDHEN and CDR2 SYDVKM. The DNA of the CDR3 is TGTGCCAGCAGTTACAATACAGGGTTTACCTTC. This translates into CASSYNTGFTF.

This clone was seen a single time. V usage is TRBV7-8 and J usage is TRBJ1-5; D perhaps matches TRBD1 (6 bases). CDR1 SGHVS and CDR2 FQNEAQ come from the germline V gene. This CDR3 is 16 amino acids long. The V end was cut by 5 bases, the J end by 0 bases, with 14 bases between. The CDR3 bases are TGTGCCAGCAGCGAGGGGGACATTTATAGCAATCAGCCCCAGCATTTT. Amino acids: CASSEGDIYSNQPQHF.

In nucleotides, the CDR3 is TGTGCCAGCGTAACAGGGGCAACTAATGAAAAACTGTTTTTT. It is translated as CASVTGATNEKLFF. The J gene is TRBJ1-4, the V gene TRBV7-9, with 7 nucleotides matching TRBD1. V shed 8 bases, J shed 0 bases, and the junction held 3 bases outside the gene matches. The CDR3 contains 14 residues. The V gene's germline CDR1 is SEHNR and CDR2 FQNEAQ (reference sequence).

The DNA for the CDR3 is TGTGCCAGTAGTTTTCGACAGGGTGGAAATACGCAGTATTTT. It specifies CASSFRQGGNTQYF. The V call is TRBV19, the J call TRBJ2-3, with 7 bases fitting TRBD1. The CDR3 runs 14 residues. J was trimmed by 7 bases and V by 5 bases; bases with no gene match: 9. Germline V gene sequence: CDR1 LNHDA, CDR2 SQIVND (reference sequence). Filled out from reference TRBV19 and TRBJ2-3, the complete variable domain reads DGGITQSPKYLFRKEGQNVTLSCEQNLNHDAMYWYRQDPGQGLRLIYYSQIVNDFQKGDIAEGYSVSREKKESFPLTVTSAQKNPTAFYLCASSFRQGGNTQYFGPGTRLTVL.

V and J are TRBV4-1 and TRBJ1-1; maybe TRBD1 (6 bases). This CDR3 has 16 amino acids. The V gene lost 3 bases and the J gene lost 0 bases, with 14 bases spanning the gap. In germline, CDR1 is MGHRA, CDR2 YSYEKL. In DNA form, the CDR3 reads TGCGCCAGCAGCCACCCGATCACAGGGATGAACACTGAAGCTTTCTTT. The encoded protein is CASSHPITGMNTEAFF.

V is TRBV19 and J is TRBJ1-5; D gene unclear. The ends were cut back, 1 base at V and 0 bases at J, with 7 bases in the middle. Per germline, CDR1 LNHDA and CDR2 SQIVND (reference sequence). There are 15 residues in the CDR3. CDR3: CASSIVGHSNQPQHF. CDR3 sequence (DNA): TGTGCCAGTAGTATAGTCGGGCATAGCAATCAGCCCCAGCATTTT.

CDR3 DNA: TGTGCCAGCAAGATCCGGGACTTCAACACCGGGGAGCTGTTTTTT. Translating it yields CASKIRDFNTGELFF. This chain connects TRBV6-1 to TRBJ2-2; a possible D gene is TRBD2 (6 bases). Per germline, CDR1 MNHNS and CDR2 SASEGT. This CDR3 is 15 amino acids long. The ends were cut back, 7 bases at V and 2 bases at J, with 14 bases in the middle.

This chain connects TRBV19 to TRBJ1-2; 9 bases line up with TRBD1. V dropped 4 bases and J dropped 1; count of bases not matched to a gene: 7. This CDR3 is built from 16 residues. Germline V lookup: CDR1 LNHDA, CDR2 SQIVND (reference sequence). CDR3 protein: CASSTEQGANNYGYTF. CDR3 nucleotide sequence: TGTGCCAGTAGTACGGAACAGGGGGCAAATAACTATGGCTACACCTTC.

As to this clone: The same CDR3 also results from other DNA sequences found in this sample. The chain uses TRBV7-9 and TRBJ1-5, with D perhaps TRBD1 (6 bases). CDR1 and CDR2 (germline): SEHNR, FQNEAQ (reference sequence). Trimming left V 5 bases short and J 0 bases short, with 11 bases between. There are 15 residues in the CDR3. In DNA, the CDR3 is TGTGCCAGCAGCCTAGGACAGAATAGCAATCAGCCCCAGCATTTT. Translated: CASSLGQNSNQPQHF.

The chain couples TRBV5-1 to TRBJ1-3; no firm D call. Germline V gene sequence: CDR1 SGHRS, CDR2 YFSETQ. V dropped 2 bases and J dropped 4 bases, with 7 bases sitting between them. There are 13 residues in the CDR3. In DNA, the CDR3 is TGCGCCAGCAGCTTCGGTGAAGGAAACACCATATATTTT. Translation: CASSFGEGNTIYF.

This clone was observed once. V and J are TRBV6-1 and TRBJ1-5, with D possibly being TRBD1 (6 bases). Trimming shortened V by 5 bases and J by 4 bases, and 15 bases separated the two germline ends. The V gene's germline CDR1 is MNHNS and CDR2 SASEGT. The CDR3 runs 15 residues. The CDR3 here is CASSNNRVGNQPQHF. CDR3 bases: TGTGCCAGCAGTAACAACAGGGTTGGGAATCAGCCCCAGCATTTT.

This sequence joins TRBV21-1 and TRBJ2-7. TRBV21-1 constitutes a pseudogene. The CDR3 has 11 amino acids. Written as DNA, the CDR3 is TGTGCCAGCAAGGGGGGTTACGAGCAGTACTTC. Translated: CASKGGYEQYF.

The rearrangement links TRBV5-6 to TRBJ1-2, with D possibly matching TRBD1 (5 bases). Trimming pared 1 base from V and 1 base from J, leaving 8 bases between. CDR1 and CDR2 (germline): SGHDT, YYEEEE. The CDR3 loop spans 14 amino acids. The CDR3 loop is CASSLSGGNYGYTF. For the CDR3, the DNA is TGTGCCAGCAGCTTGAGTGGGGGTAACTATGGCTACACCTTC. Full variable domain (remainder filled in from reference TRBV5-6 and TRBJ1-2): DAGVTQSPTHLIKTRGQQVTLRCSPKSGHDTVSWYQQALGQGPQFIFQYYEEEERQRGNFPDRFSGHQFPNYSSELNVNALLLGDSALYLCASSLSGGNYGYTFGSGTRLTVV.

Comment on this clone: Other DNA sequences in the same sample also yield this CDR3. The chain combines TRBV5-1 with TRBJ2-3; possibly TRBD2 for D (6 bases). V was trimmed by 0 bases and J by 1 base, leaving 6 bases between them. The germline V gene has CDR1 SGHRS and CDR2 YFSETQ. The CDR3 length is 14 residues. The CDR3 nucleotides are TGCGCCAGCAGCTTGGCGGGGGGCACAGATACGCAGTATTTT. Residues: CASSLAGGTDTQYF.

This sequence joins TRBV27 and TRBJ2-2; D is unresolved. CDR1 and CDR2 from the germline V gene are MNHEY and SMNVEV (reference sequence). V dropped 1 base and J dropped 3 bases, with 9 bases sitting between them. The CDR3 has 15 residues. The CDR3 DNA sequence: TGTGCCAGCAGTTTATTTAGCCGTTACACCGGGGAGCTGTTTTTT. It specifies CASSLFSRYTGELFF.

The count of this clone is one. The CDR3 nucleotides are TGCGCCAGCAAGGTACAGGACACCGGGGAGCTGTTTTTT. Translation gives CASKVQDTGELFF. This chain links TRBV5-1 with TRBJ2-2, with D maybe TRBD1 (5 bases). Deletions cut 6 bases from V and 3 bases from J, with 9 bases between. The CDR3 totals 13 residues. Germline CDR1 SGHRS, CDR2 YFSETQ.

This chain joins TRBV19 and TRBJ2-1, with 11 bases fitting TRBD2. J gave up 3 bases and V 5 bases, and 3 bases lay outside the gene matches. CDR1 is LNHDA and CDR2 is SQIVND in the germline V gene (reference sequence). This CDR3 has 15 residues. CDR3 region: CASSGGLAVYNEQFF. For the CDR3, the DNA is TGTGCCAGTAGTGGGGGACTAGCGGTCTACAATGAGCAGTTCTTC. Full variable domain (remainder filled in from reference TRBV19 and TRBJ2-1): DGGITQSPKYLFRKEGQNVTLSCEQNLNHDAMYWYRQDPGQGLRLIYYSQIVNDFQKGDIAEGYSVSREKKESFPLTVTSAQKNPTAFYLCASSGGLAVYNEQFFGPGTRLTVL.

This sequence joins TRBV7-9 and TRBJ1-4; D is ambiguous. The CDR3 is made up of 15 amino acids. Germline assignment: CDR1 SEHNR and CDR2 FQNEAQ (reference sequence). V lost 5 bases and J 0 bases, leaving 10 bases between the germline ends. The CDR3 region is CASSIRRATNEKLFF. The CDR3 DNA sequence: TGTGCCAGCAGCATTCGACGGGCAACTAATGAAAAACTGTTTTTT.